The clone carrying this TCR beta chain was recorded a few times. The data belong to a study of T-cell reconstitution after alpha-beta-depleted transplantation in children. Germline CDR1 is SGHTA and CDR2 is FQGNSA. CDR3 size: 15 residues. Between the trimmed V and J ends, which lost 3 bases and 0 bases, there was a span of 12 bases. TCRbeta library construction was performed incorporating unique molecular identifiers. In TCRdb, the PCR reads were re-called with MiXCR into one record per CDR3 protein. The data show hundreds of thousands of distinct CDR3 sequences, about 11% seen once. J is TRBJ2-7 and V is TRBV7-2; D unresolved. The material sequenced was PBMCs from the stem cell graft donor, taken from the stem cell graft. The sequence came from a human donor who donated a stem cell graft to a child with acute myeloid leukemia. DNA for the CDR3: TGTGCCAGCAGCTTGAACCCTAGGAGCTCCTACGAGCAGTACTTC. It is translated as CASSLNPRSSYEQYF.